The entry below gives a single T cell receptor (beta chain) sequence along with its context. Profiling relied on immunoSEQ multiplex PCR, and the TCRdb table lists in-frame clones only, not all of them. The data show around 250,000 clones, about 89% seen once. The data derive from a study of blood T cell repertoires in COVID-19. In germline, CDR1 is SGHNT, CDR2 YYREEE (reference sequence). V lost 0 bases, J lost 3 bases, and 12 bases lay in between. The CDR3 runs 15 residues. The chain recombines TRBV5-4 with TRBJ1-2; unclear D gene. The sample was PBMCs or T cells enriched from blood (not recorded which). The clonotype comes from a human donor in a cohort exposed to, infected with or recovered from COVID-19 (not recorded which). The donor label of this sample is uncertain. The CDR3 here is CASSLGGGTDYGYTF. CDR3 nucleotides: TGTGCCAGCAGCTTGGGCGGCGGTACGGACTATGGCTACACCTTC.